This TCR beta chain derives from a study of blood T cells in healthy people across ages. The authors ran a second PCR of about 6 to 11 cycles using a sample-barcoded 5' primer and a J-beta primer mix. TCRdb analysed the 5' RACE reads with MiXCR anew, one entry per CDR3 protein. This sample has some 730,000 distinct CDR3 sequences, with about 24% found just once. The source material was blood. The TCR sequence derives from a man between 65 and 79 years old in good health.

The CDR3 is CASRKAGQGYGYTF. The DNA for the CDR3 is TGTGCCAGTAGGAAAGCGGGACAGGGCTATGGCTACACCTTC. V and J are TRBV19 and TRBJ1-2; 9 bases fit TRBD1. V lost 6 bases, J lost 4 bases, and 6 bases stayed unmatched. CDR1 is LNHDA, CDR2 SQIVND, per germline (reference sequence). The CDR3 loop spans 14 amino acids.